This T cell receptor (beta chain) was recovered during a study of blood T cell repertoires in COVID-19. As for the study in general: Material from acute and convalescent COVID-19 was sourced from the United States, Italy and Spain. In each case, the material was cDNA or gDNA derived from T cells, B-cell-depleted T cells, or PBMCs.

J lost 4 bases, V lost 7 bases, and 6 bases had no gene match. Per germline, CDR1 MNHEY and CDR2 SMNVEV (reference sequence). The CDR3 has 14 residues. In the authors' workflow: Nucleated cell counts were estimated from reference gene primer amplification. The protocol was immunoSEQ multiplex PCR, while the TCRdb copy is restricted to in-frame clones and leaves out a portion. That table gives V, J and clone size, and the DNA gave D and trimming. The repertoire consists of about 200,000 clones, with around 88% occurring once and the leading ten covering around 1.4%. V and J are TRBV27 and TRBJ2-1; TRBD2 agrees at 8 bases. Sequencing was performed on peripheral blood. The receptor was isolated from a man younger than 30 with active or convalescent COVID-19. The DNA for the CDR3 is TGTGCCAGCAAACTAGCGGCAGCTTACAATGAGCAGTTCTTC. It yields the protein CASKLAAAYNEQFF.